This T cell receptor (beta chain) was sequenced in a study of blood T cell repertoires in COVID-19. Looking at the study overall: The analysed material was cDNA or gDNA that came from T cells, B-cell-depleted T cells, or PBMCs.

This CDR3 region has 12 residues. The germline V gene has CDR1 SQVTM and CDR2 ANQGSEA. Trimming pared 7 bases from V and 3 bases from J, leaving 12 bases between. The authors' processing: Amplifying reference gene primers gave estimates of nucleated cell counts. Produced via immunoSEQ multiplex PCR; TCRdb's table is partial and in-frame only. V and J calls and clone size follow that table, whereas D and trimming were derived from the DNA. Here the sample spans about 97,000 clones, almost 95% being singletons. The chain has TRBV29-1 and TRBJ1-1; D is unresolved. The TCR sequence derives from a middle-aged man with active COVID-19. The sample comprised peripheral blood. The CDR3 loop reads CSGKIQYTEAFF. For the CDR3, the DNA is TGCAGCGGTAAAATCCAGTACACTGAAGCTTTCTTT.